A single sample is the source of the 19 T cell receptor beta chains below, sequenced in a study of CD8 T cells in Susac syndrome. Random hexamers primed reverse transcription of about 0.5 to 1 ug RNA. TCRdb re-called the immunoSEQ multiplex PCR reads with MiXCR, one entry per CDR3 protein. The profile shows more than 150,000 distinct CDR3 sequences, around 95% of them singletons. The specimen sequenced was CD4+ T cells from PBMCs. These receptor sequences come from a human donor with Susac syndrome.

The rearrangement links TRBV5-4 to TRBJ1-2; D is unclear. The germline gives CDR1 SGHNT, CDR2 YYREEE (reference sequence). Trimming cost V 5 bases and J 4 bases, with 12 bases left between them. CDR3 size: 13 residues. The CDR3 loop is CASRWIDGYGYTF. CDR3 sequence (DNA): TGTGCCAGCAGGTGGATCGACGGCTATGGCTACACCTTC.

The chain joins TRBV20-1 to TRBJ1-5; D ambiguous. Germline loops: CDR1 DFQATT, CDR2 SNEGSKA (reference sequence). This CDR3 contains 14 residues. Trimming stripped 6 bases from V and 7 bases from J, with 19 bases between. Here the CDR3 reads CSASPATAKQPQHF. The DNA of the CDR3 is TGCAGTGCCAGCCCGGCTACCGCTAAACAGCCCCAGCATTTT.

V usage is TRBV5-6 and J usage is TRBJ2-5; 7 bases line up with TRBD1. This CDR3 comprises 15 residues. The J segment lost 7 bases and the V segment lost 1 base, leaving 10 bases of the junction unmatched. Looked up from germline, CDR1 is SGHDT and CDR2 is YYEEEE. The CDR3 nucleotides read TGTGCCAGCAGCTTGAGGCCGACCGAGGGGGCGACCCAGTACTTC. Translating it yields CASSLRPTEGATQYF.

A single count supports this clonotype. The rearrangement uses TRBV7-2 and TRBJ1-2, with D possibly being TRBD1 (6 bases). The CDR3 has 15 residues. V lost 0 bases, J lost 8 bases, and 16 bases lay in between. Germline V CDR1 and CDR2: SGHTA, FQGNSA. CDR3 amino acids: CASSLAGGAGPGYTF. DNA of the CDR3: TGTGCCAGCAGCTTAGCGGGGGGGGCCGGGCCAGGCTACACCTTC.

The chain combines TRBV30 with TRBJ1-1; D unclear. The CDR3 is 11 amino acids. V was shortened by 4 bases and J by 10 bases, with 13 bases between the two germline ends. Germline loops: CDR1 GTSNPN, CDR2 SVGIG (reference sequence). The CDR3 coding sequence is TGTGCCTGGATCTCGGCGGCAGGAGCTTTCTTT. This sequence encodes CAWISAAGAFF.

This sequence joins TRBV18 and TRBJ2-7; no clear D gene. Germline CDR1 and CDR2: KGHSH and LQKENI. The germline V and J ends were trimmed by 3 bases and 0 bases, with 12 bases remaining between them. The CDR3 loop spans 15 amino acids. The CDR3 reads CASSPGATSSYEQYV. The CDR3 nucleotides are TGTGCCAGCTCACCTGGAGCTACGAGCTCCTACGAGCAGTACGTC.

CDR3 coding DNA: TGCAGTGCTAGAAAACAGGGAGCTGGGGCCAACGTCCTGACTTTC. It encodes CSARKQGAGANVLTF. This rearrangement joins TRBV20-1 to TRBJ2-6; D is perhaps TRBD1 (6 bases). The germline V and J ends were trimmed by 2 bases and 2 bases, with 10 bases remaining between them. This CDR3 spans 15 amino acids. Per germline, CDR1 DFQATT and CDR2 SNEGSKA (reference sequence).

For the CDR3, the DNA is TGTGCCAGCAGTACAGGCCGAAGCTCCTACAATGAGCAGTTCTTC. Its protein product is CASSTGRSSYNEQFF. V gene TRBV6-5 combines with J gene TRBJ2-1, with D perhaps matching TRBD1 (5 bases). Germline V gene data show CDR1 as MNHEY and CDR2 as SVGAGI. The germline V and J ends were trimmed by 5 bases and 0 bases, with 11 bases remaining between them. This CDR3 is 15 amino acids long.

This clonotype showed up just once. The rearrangement uses TRBV7-2 and TRBJ2-6, with D possibly being TRBD2 (6 bases). CDR3 size: 16 residues. From germline, CDR1 is SGHTA and CDR2 FQGNSA. Trimming cost V 4 bases and J 0 bases, with 10 bases left between them. The CDR3 DNA follows: TGTGCCAGCAGCTGGAGGGCCCTCTCTGGGGCCAACGTCCTGACTTTC. Translation gives CASSWRALSGANVLTF. Looking up the rest from reference TRBV7-2 and TRBJ2-6 gives the full variable domain: GAGVSQSPSNKVTEKGKDVELRCDPISGHTALYWYRQSLGQGLEFLIYFQGNSAPDKSGLPSDRFSAERTGGSVSTLTIQRTQQEDSAVYLCASSWRALSGANVLTFGAGSRLTVL.

The chain couples TRBV14 to TRBJ2-5; 7 bases align to TRBD2. Germline CDR1 and CDR2: SGHDN and FVKESK. With 4 bases clipped from V and 4 bases from J, the junction kept 12 bases outside the gene matches. CDR3 length: 16 amino acids. The CDR3 DNA reads as TGTGCCAGCAGCCGACCAGCGGGGCTAGCGGCAGAGACCCAGTACTTC. Amino acid sequence: CASSRPAGLAAETQYF.

The chain uses TRBV3-1 and TRBJ2-3; D gene ambiguous. V was clipped by 0 bases and J by 7 bases, with 14 bases between them. The CDR3 spans 15 residues. From germline, CDR1 is LGHDT and CDR2 YNNKEL (reference sequence). In nucleotides, the CDR3 is TGTGCCAGCAGCCAAGATACGAACTCTGGGAATACGCAGTATTTT. It codes for CASSQDTNSGNTQYF.

The CDR3 bases are TGTGCCAGCAGCTTAGATGCCCAGGGGGAACACTACTCCTACGAGCAGTACTTC. This encodes CASSLDAQGEHYSYEQYF. The chain links TRBV11-2 to TRBJ2-7, with TRBD1 matching 7 bases. The J segment lost 0 bases and the V segment lost 0 bases, leaving 11 bases of the junction unmatched. In germline, CDR1 is SGHAT, CDR2 FQNNGV. The length of the CDR3 is 18 residues.

The rearrangement links TRBV7-9 to TRBJ1-5; weak D call: TRBD1 (6 bases). CDR1 is SEHNR, CDR2 FQNEAQ, per germline (reference sequence). The CDR3 totals 14 residues. V gave up 8 bases and J gave up 6 bases, with 17 bases separating them. The CDR3 bases are TGTGCCAGCGGCCAAACAGGGAGGGGTCAGCCCCAGCATTTT. Its protein is CASGQTGRGQPQHF.

The chain is built from TRBV30 and TRBJ1-5, with D uncertain. Germline assignment: CDR1 GTSNPN and CDR2 SVGIG (reference sequence). Deletions cut 2 bases from V and 1 base from J, with 3 bases between. CDR3 size: 12 residues. CDR3 protein: CAWSMSNQPQHF. As DNA, the CDR3 is TGTGCCTGGAGTATGAGCAATCAGCCCCAGCATTTT.

This clonotype has only one observation. This chain links TRBV24-1 with TRBJ2-5, with a possible D match to TRBD2 (5 bases). CDR1 is KGHDR and CDR2 is SFDVKD in the germline V gene. This CDR3 region has 11 residues. Trimming took off 9 bases at V and 7 bases at J, with 11 bases between the two ends. DNA of the CDR3: TGTGCCACCGCTGCCGAGGGGACCCAGTACTTC. As protein: CATAAEGTQYF.

The genes are TRBV4-3 and TRBJ1-1, with 8 bases lining up with TRBD1. This CDR3 region has 15 residues. V gave up 3 bases and J gave up 2 bases; unmatched junction bases: 5. Looked up from germline, CDR1 is LGHNA and CDR2 is YSLEER. Here the CDR3 reads CASSHLDRANTEAFF. The CDR3 DNA reads TGCGCCAGCAGCCACCTGGACAGGGCCAACACTGAAGCTTTCTTT.

This chain uses TRBV28 with TRBJ2-7; tentative D call: TRBD2 (5 bases). Trimming cost V 6 bases and J 0 bases, with 9 bases left between them. CDR1 and CDR2 from the germline V gene are MDHEN and SYDVKM. The CDR3 has 13 amino acids. CDR3: CASSSGSSYEQYV. CDR3 DNA: TGTGCCAGCAGCTCGGGGTCCTCCTACGAGCAGTACGTC.

The J gene is TRBJ2-5, the V gene TRBV15; D tentatively reads TRBD1 or TRBD2 (5 bases each). Germline V lookup: CDR1 LNHNV, CDR2 YYDKDF (reference sequence). V gave up 5 bases and J gave up 2 bases, with 21 bases separating them. The CDR3 is made up of 17 amino acids. The CDR3 spells CATSPGPGTGTQETQYF. The CDR3 nucleotides are TGTGCCACCAGCCCAGGACCCGGGACCGGAACGCAAGAGACCCAGTACTTC.

V gene TRBV27 combines with J gene TRBJ2-7; maybe TRBD2 (5 bases). The CDR3 loop spans 13 amino acids. Between the trimmed V and J ends, which lost 1 base and 12 bases, there was a span of 16 bases. CDR1 is MNHEY, CDR2 SMNVEV, per germline (reference sequence). The CDR3 DNA is TGTGCCAGCAGTTTATTAGACGTCGAGGGCCTGTACTTC. This codes for CASSLLDVEGLYF.